These 3 T cell receptor beta chains came from one sample sequenced in a study of T cell responses to AZD1222 COVID-19 vaccine. Sequencing used immunoSEQ multiplex PCR; TCRdb keeps in-frame clones, though not all of them. The sample holds about 150,000 clones, 90% to 95% seen once. This specimen consisted of peripheral blood, obtained on day 0 of AZD1222 vaccination. The receptor set was obtained from an adult in good health.

This chain uses TRBV6-5 with TRBJ1-3, with D perhaps TRBD1 (5 bases). Germline V gene data show CDR1 as MNHEY and CDR2 as SVGAGI. Trimming shortened V by 0 bases and J by 0 bases, and 9 bases separated the two germline ends. There are 16 residues in the CDR3. Written as DNA, the CDR3 is TGTGCCAGCAGTTACTCTGACAGTGGCTCTGGAAACACCATATATTTT. Its translation: CASSYSDSGSGNTIYF.

This rearrangement joins TRBV14 to TRBJ2-3; 14 bases map to TRBD2. Unmatched junction bases numbered 7, after V lost 6 bases and J lost 2 bases. CDR1 SGHDN and CDR2 FVKESK come from the germline V gene. The CDR3 is made up of 17 amino acids. This CDR3 is CASSPGLAGVYTDTQYF. As DNA, the CDR3 is TGTGCCAGCAGTCCGGGACTAGCGGGAGTATACACAGATACGCAGTATTTT.

The J gene is TRBJ1-2, the V gene TRBV25-1; TRBD1 is a possible D gene (5 bases). The V gene lost 2 bases and the J gene lost 3 bases, with 13 bases spanning the gap. CDR1 is MGHDK and CDR2 is SYGVNS in the germline V gene. The CDR3 has 15 amino acids. The CDR3, as DNA: TGTGCCAGCAGTGAAGGGGGGGGTGAAGACTATGGCTACACCTTC. Its protein is CASSEGGGEDYGYTF.